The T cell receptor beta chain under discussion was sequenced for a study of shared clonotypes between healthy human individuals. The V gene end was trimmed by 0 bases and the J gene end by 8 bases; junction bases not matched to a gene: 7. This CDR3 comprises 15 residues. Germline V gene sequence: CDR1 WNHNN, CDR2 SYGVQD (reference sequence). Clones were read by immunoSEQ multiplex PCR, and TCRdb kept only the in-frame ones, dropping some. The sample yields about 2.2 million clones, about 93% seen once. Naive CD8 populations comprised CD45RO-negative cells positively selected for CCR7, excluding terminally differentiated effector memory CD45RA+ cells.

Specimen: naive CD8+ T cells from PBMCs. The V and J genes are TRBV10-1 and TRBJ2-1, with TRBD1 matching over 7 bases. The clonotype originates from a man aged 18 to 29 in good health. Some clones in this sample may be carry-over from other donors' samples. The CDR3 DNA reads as TGCGCCAGCAGTGAGTCTGGGACAGTGGGGGATGAGCAGTTCTTC. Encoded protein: CASSESGTVGDEQFF.